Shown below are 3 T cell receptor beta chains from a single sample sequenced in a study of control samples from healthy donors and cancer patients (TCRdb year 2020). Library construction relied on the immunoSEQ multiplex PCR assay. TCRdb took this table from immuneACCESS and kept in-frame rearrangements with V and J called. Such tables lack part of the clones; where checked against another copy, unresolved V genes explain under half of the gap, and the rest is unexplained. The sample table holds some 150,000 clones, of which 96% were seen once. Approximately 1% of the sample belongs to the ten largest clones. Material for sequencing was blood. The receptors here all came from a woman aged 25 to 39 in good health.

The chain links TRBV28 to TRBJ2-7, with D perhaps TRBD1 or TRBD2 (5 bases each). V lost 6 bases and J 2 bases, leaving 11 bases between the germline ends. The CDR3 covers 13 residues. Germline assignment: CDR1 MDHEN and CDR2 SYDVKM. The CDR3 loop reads CASRSSGPYEQYF. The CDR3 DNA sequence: TGTGCCAGCAGATCCTCGGGGCCCTACGAGCAGTACTTC.

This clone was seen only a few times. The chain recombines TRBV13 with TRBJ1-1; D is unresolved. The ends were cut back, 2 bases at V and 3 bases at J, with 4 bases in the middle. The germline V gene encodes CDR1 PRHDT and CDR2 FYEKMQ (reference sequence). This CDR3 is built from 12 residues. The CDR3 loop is CASSLRDTEAFF. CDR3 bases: TGTGCCAGCAGCTTACGGGACACTGAAGCTTTCTTT.

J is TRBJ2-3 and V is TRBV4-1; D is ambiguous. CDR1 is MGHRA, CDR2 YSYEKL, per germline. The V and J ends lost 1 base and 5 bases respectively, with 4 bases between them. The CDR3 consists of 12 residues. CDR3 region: CASSQGLDTQYF. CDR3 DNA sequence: TGCGCCAGCAGCCAAGGGCTAGATACGCAGTATTTT.